This T cell receptor (beta chain) was recovered during a study of blood T cell repertoires in COVID-19. Recruited during active infection, patients (from Seattle) were subsequently followed longitudinally. The CDR3 is made up of 12 amino acids. Germline CDR1 SGHTS, CDR2 YDEGEE. The germline V and J ends were trimmed by 6 bases and 0 bases, with 5 bases remaining between them. Clones were sequenced by immunoSEQ multiplex PCR, and TCRdb holds only the in-frame ones, with some missing. The table includes under 200,000 clones, roughly 84% detected once. This sequence was found in a woman aged 50 to 60 with COVID-19, enrolled during active disease. The V call is TRBV5-8, the J call TRBJ2-3; no firm D call. The source material was peripheral blood. The chain's CDR3 is CASKASTDTQYF. Written as DNA, the CDR3 is TGTGCCAGCAAAGCCAGCACAGATACGCAGTATTTT.